This T cell receptor (beta chain) stems from a study of patients and donors after allogeneic stem cell transplantation. TCRdb processed the RT-PCR reads anew with MiXCR; each CDR3 protein has one entry. This sample has more than 850,000 distinct CDR3 sequences; approximately 19% occur once, and the top ten carry roughly 6%. There are 15 residues in the CDR3. Germline CDR1 and CDR2: SEHNR and FQNEAQ (reference sequence). V was cut by 3 bases and J by 8 bases, with 20 bases left in between. This sequence was found in a human donor who was either an allogeneic HSCT recipient or a stem cell or donor lymphocyte infusion donor (not recorded which). It is not recorded whose cells these are; they may come from a transplant donor. Material: blood, either unsorted or a sorted T cell fraction (not recorded which). V and J are TRBV7-9 and TRBJ2-7, with D perhaps TRBD2 (7 bases). DNA for the CDR3: TGTGCCAGCAGCTTTGATCGGGGGGCGACGAGCAAGCAGTACTTC. Translating it yields CASSFDRGATSKQYF. Together with reference TRBV7-9 and TRBJ2-7, the CDR3 gives the full variable domain: DTGVSQNPRHKITKRGQNVTFRCDPISEHNRLYWYRQTLGQGPEFLTYFQNEAQLEKSRLLSDRFSAERPKGSFSTLEIQRTEQGDSAMYLCASSFDRGATSKQYFGPGTRLTVT.